This entry lists 14 T cell receptor beta chains sequenced from one sample in a study of T cells after yellow fever vaccination. Each CDR3 protein gets one entry after TCRdb re-called the 5' RACE reads with MiXCR. The table has approximately 300,000 distinct CDR3 sequences, about 6.9% seen once; the top ten hold 15% to 20%. The material was PBMCs, obtained about 41 days after the first yellow fever vaccination. The origin of the receptors is a man younger than 30 who received the YFV17D yellow fever vaccine.

As DNA, the CDR3 is TGTGCCAGCAGCTCCGTAAGCACAGGGGATACGCAGTATTTT. Its translation is CASSSVSTGDTQYF. The chain recombines TRBV7-9 with TRBJ2-3; TRBD1 is a possible D gene (6 bases). The CDR3 has 14 amino acids. Germline V gene sequence: CDR1 SEHNR, CDR2 FQNEAQ (reference sequence). Trimming removed 4 bases at V and 6 bases at J, with 14 bases between. The complete variable domain, with remaining parts taken from reference TRBV7-9 and TRBJ2-3, reads DTGVSQNPRHKITKRGQNVTFRCDPISEHNRLYWYRQTLGQGPEFLTYFQNEAQLEKSRLLSDRFSAERPKGSFSTLEIQRTEQGDSAMYLCASSSVSTGDTQYFGPGTRLTVL.

The sample holds a few counts of this clonotype. The chain links TRBV6-2 or TRBV6-3 to TRBJ1-3; D not certain. The V gene's germline CDR1 is MNHEY and CDR2 SVGEGT. CDR3 length: 15 amino acids. V was cut by 6 bases and J by 0 bases, with 12 bases left in between. The CDR3: CASSNPGSSGNTIYF. The CDR3 bases are TGTGCCAGCAGCAACCCTGGGAGCTCTGGAAACACCATATATTTT.

There are a few counts of this clonotype. The chain recombines TRBV10-3 with TRBJ1-1; TRBD1 is a possible D gene (5 bases). The CDR3 is 13 residues long. CDR1 ENHRY and CDR2 SYGVKD come from the germline V gene. V lost 6 bases to trimming and J lost 2 bases, with 10 bases between them. The CDR3 nucleotides read TGTGCCATCAGGGAGGGGAGCAACACTGAAGCTTTCTTT. It specifies CAIREGSNTEAFF.

The chain is built from TRBV12-3 or TRBV12-4 and TRBJ1-3, with D perhaps matching TRBD1 (5 bases). The CDR3 extends over 16 amino acids. The V gene lost 5 bases and the J gene lost 0 bases, with 14 bases spanning the gap. CDR3 protein: CASSPTRQPSGNTIYF. CDR3 in DNA: TGTGCCAGCAGTCCGACCCGACAGCCCTCTGGAAACACCATATATTTT.

This clonotype was detected a few times. The chain has TRBV29-1 and TRBJ1-2; no clear D gene. Trimming removed 6 bases at V and 6 bases at J, with 8 bases between. Germline CDR1 reads SQVTM; CDR2 reads ANQGSEA. The CDR3 runs 10 residues. The DNA of the CDR3 is TGCAGCGTATCGATAGATGGCTACACCTTC. It is translated as CSVSIDGYTF.

The chain has TRBV20-1 and TRBJ1-2; no clear D. CDR3 size: 14 residues. The V end lost 5 bases, the J end lost 2 bases, and 15 bases lay between the germline ends. CDR1 DFQATT and CDR2 SNEGSKA come from the germline V gene (reference sequence). CDR3 nucleotide sequence: TGCAGTGCTCGGACGGGCATTCTGAACTATGGCTACACCTTC. It yields the protein CSARTGILNYGYTF.

The V and J genes are TRBV2 and TRBJ1-6; no clear D. Germline V CDR1 and CDR2: SNHLY, FYNNEI. This CDR3 is built from 13 residues. Deletions cut 5 bases from V and 7 bases from J, with 9 bases between. The DNA for the CDR3 is TGTGCCAGCAGTTCCTCGATAAATTCACCCCTCCACTTT. It yields the protein CASSSSINSPLHF. Full variable domain (missing parts from reference TRBV2 and TRBJ1-6): EPEVTQTPSHQVTQMGQEVILRCVPISNHLYFYWYRQILGQKVEFLVSFYNNEISEKSEIFDDQFSVERPDGSNFTLKIRSTKLEDSAMYFCASSSSINSPLHFGNGTRLTVT.

The genes are TRBV5-1 and TRBJ2-1; perhaps TRBD1 as D (5 bases). The germline gives CDR1 SGHRS, CDR2 YFSETQ. V was pared by 2 bases and J by 6 bases, with 15 bases between. The CDR3 has 15 amino acids. For the CDR3, the DNA is TGCGCCAGCAGCTTTCAGGGCTCACCTTCCAATGAGCAGTTCTTC. Protein: CASSFQGSPSNEQFF.

The V gene is TRBV4-3, the J gene TRBJ2-2, with 10 nucleotides matching TRBD2. V was clipped by 3 bases and J by 0 bases; unmatched bases: 13. There are 20 residues in the CDR3. Germline V lookup: CDR1 LGHNA, CDR2 YSLEER. The CDR3 loop is CASSHSLWALAGANTGELFF. The CDR3, as DNA: TGCGCCAGCAGCCACTCACTTTGGGCGCTAGCGGGGGCGAACACCGGGGAGCTGTTTTTT.

This clonotype has at least ten counts. V usage is TRBV6-5 and J usage is TRBJ2-7, with TRBD1 matching over 9 bases. The CDR3 covers 14 residues. J lost 3 bases, V lost 4 bases, and 4 bases had no gene match. Germline V lookup: CDR1 MNHEY, CDR2 SVGAGI. Here the CDR3 reads CASSWGQGFYEQYF. CDR3 nucleotides: TGTGCCAGCAGTTGGGGACAGGGTTTCTACGAGCAGTACTTC.

The J gene is TRBJ2-7, the V gene TRBV18; TRBD1 aligns across 8 bases. V lost 5 bases, J lost 2 bases, and 5 bases stayed unmatched. Germline values: CDR1 KGHSH, CDR2 LQKENI. CDR3 length equals 14 residues. The CDR3 coding sequence is TGTGCCAGCTCAAGGAGACAGGGGACCTACGAGCAGTACGTC. It is translated as CASSRRQGTYEQYV.

Points on this clonotype: Relative to the germline gene, one junction end is altered; a read error may explain this. The chain recombines TRBV2 with TRBJ2-7; possibly TRBD1 for D (6 bases). The CDR3 loop spans 12 amino acids. The germline V gene encodes CDR1 SNHLY and CDR2 FYNNEI. The CDR3 loop reads CAISLGQNEQYF. CDR3 nucleotide sequence: TGTGCCATCAGTTTAGGACAGAACGAGCAGTACTTC.

This clonotype was seen repeatedly, ten times or more. The rearrangement links TRBV12-3 or TRBV12-4 to TRBJ2-2; TRBD1 aligns across 8 bases. The V and J ends lost 5 bases and 6 bases, in that order; junction bases with no gene match: 8. The CDR3 runs 15 residues. For the CDR3, the DNA is TGTGCCAGCAGTCACGGACAGGGTTGGTCCGGGGAGCTGTTTTTT. As protein: CASSHGQGWSGELFF.

Points on this clonotype: A read error may account for a junction end that differs from germline. V gene TRBV6-2 or TRBV6-3 combines with J gene TRBJ2-1; D gene ambiguous. The CDR3 is 13 residues long. Germline V gene lookup returns CDR1 MNHEY and CDR2 SVGEGT. The CDR3, as DNA: TGTGCCAGCAGTTATGGCTTCCGTAGTGAGCTGTTCTTC. The encoded protein is CASSYGFRSELFF.